This TCR beta chain is from a study of PD-1 blockade in classical Hodgkin lymphoma. All trial patients relapsed after autologous stem cell transplantation. The assay was immunoSEQ multiplex PCR, and TCRdb's table has in-frame clones only and misses some. The data contain around 99,000 clones, roughly 79% of them singletons. Only one count was recorded for this clone. This CDR3 is built from 9 residues. Trimming shortened V by 8 bases and J by 10 bases, and 6 bases separated the two germline ends. CDR1 and CDR2 from the germline V gene are SNHLY and FYNNEI. The sequencing here drew on peripheral blood mononuclear cells (PBMCs), taken before the second cycle of nivolumab. J is TRBJ2-1 and V is TRBV2; D ambiguous. This clonotype originated in a human donor with classical Hodgkin lymphoma. CDR3 sequence: CASGFEQFF. The CDR3 DNA is TGTGCCAGCGGTTTCGAGCAGTTCTTC. Looking up the rest from reference TRBV2 and TRBJ2-1 gives the full variable domain: EPEVTQTPSHQVTQMGQEVILRCVPISNHLYFYWYRQILGQKVEFLVSFYNNEISEKSEIFDDQFSVERPDGSNFTLKIRSTKLEDSAMYFCASGFEQFFGPGTRLTVL.